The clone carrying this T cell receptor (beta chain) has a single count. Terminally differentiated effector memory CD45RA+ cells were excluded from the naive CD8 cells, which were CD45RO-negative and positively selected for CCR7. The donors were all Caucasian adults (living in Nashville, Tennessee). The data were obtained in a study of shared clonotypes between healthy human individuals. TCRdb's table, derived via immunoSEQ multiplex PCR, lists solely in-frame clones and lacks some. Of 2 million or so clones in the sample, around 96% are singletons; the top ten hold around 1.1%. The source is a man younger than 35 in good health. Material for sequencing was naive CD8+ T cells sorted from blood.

The CDR3 region is CASSWGWGGWDTQYF. CDR3 nucleotides: TGTGCCAGCAGTTGGGGTTGGGGAGGCTGGGATACGCAGTATTTT. The rearrangement uses TRBV5-6 and TRBJ2-3; D is possibly TRBD2 (6 bases). Germline V CDR1 and CDR2: SGHDT, YYEEEE. The V end lost 5 bases, the J end lost 6 bases, and 19 bases lay between the germline ends. The CDR3 has 15 residues.